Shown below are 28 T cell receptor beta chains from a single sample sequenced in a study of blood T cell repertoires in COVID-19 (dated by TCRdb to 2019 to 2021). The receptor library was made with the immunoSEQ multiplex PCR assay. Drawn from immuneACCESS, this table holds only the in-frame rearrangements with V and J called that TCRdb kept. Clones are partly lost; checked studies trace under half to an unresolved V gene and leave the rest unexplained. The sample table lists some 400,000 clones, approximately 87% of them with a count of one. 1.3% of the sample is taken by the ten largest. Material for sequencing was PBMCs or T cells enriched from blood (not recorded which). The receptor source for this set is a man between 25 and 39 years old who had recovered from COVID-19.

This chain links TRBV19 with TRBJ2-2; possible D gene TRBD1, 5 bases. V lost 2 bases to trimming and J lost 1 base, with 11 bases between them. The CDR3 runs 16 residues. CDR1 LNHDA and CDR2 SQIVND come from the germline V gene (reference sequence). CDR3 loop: CASSISGHLNTGELFF. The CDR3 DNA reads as TGTGCCAGTAGTATATCTGGACACCTGAACACCGGGGAGCTGTTTTTT.

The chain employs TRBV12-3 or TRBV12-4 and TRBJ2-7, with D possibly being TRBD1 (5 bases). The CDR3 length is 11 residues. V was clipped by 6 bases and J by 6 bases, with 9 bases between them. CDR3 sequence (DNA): TGTGCCAGCAGCCTTAGGGGCGAGCAGTACTTC. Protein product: CASSLRGEQYF.

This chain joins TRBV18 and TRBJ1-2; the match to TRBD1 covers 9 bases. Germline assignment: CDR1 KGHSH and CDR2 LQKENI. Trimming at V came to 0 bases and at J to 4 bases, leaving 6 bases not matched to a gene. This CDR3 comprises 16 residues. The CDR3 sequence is CASSPPSQGAFYGYTF. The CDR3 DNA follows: TGTGCCAGCTCACCACCGTCACAGGGGGCGTTCTATGGCTACACCTTC.

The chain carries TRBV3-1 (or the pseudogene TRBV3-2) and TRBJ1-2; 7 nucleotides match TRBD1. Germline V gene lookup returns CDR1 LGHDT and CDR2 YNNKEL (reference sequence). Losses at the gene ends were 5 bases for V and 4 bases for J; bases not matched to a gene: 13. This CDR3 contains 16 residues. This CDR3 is CASSNAIRDRAYGYTF. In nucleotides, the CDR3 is TGTGCCAGCAGCAACGCAATACGGGACAGAGCCTATGGCTACACCTTC.

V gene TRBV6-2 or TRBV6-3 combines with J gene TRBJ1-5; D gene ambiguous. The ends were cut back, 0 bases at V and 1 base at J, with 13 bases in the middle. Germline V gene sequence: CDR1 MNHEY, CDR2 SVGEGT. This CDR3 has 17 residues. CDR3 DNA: TGTGCCAGCAGTTACTCGAGATCAATAGCAAGCAATCAGCCCCAGCATTTT. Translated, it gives CASSYSRSIASNQPQHF.

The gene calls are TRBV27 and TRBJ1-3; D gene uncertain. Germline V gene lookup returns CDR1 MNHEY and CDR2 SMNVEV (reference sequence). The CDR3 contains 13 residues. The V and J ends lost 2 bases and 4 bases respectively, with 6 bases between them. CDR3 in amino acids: CASSLGRGNTIYF. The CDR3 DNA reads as TGTGCCAGCAGTTTAGGGCGAGGAAACACCATATATTTT.

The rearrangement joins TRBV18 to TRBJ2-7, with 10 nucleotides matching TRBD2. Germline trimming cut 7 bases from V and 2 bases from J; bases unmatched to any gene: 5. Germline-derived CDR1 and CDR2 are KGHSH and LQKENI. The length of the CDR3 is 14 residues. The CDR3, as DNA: TGTGCCAGCTTCCAGGGACTAGCGACCTACGAGCAGTACTTC. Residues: CASFQGLATYEQYF.

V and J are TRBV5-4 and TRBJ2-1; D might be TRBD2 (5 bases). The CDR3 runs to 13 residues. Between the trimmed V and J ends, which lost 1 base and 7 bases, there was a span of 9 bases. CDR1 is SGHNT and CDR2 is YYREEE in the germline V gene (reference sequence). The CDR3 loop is CASSLYEGNEQFF. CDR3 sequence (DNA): TGTGCCAGCAGCTTGTATGAGGGAAATGAGCAGTTCTTC. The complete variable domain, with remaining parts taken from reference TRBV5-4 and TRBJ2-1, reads ETGVTQSPTHLIKTRGQQVTLRCSSQSGHNTVSWYQQALGQGPQFIFQYYREEENGRGNFPPRFSGLQFPNYSSELNVNALELDDSALYLCASSLYEGNEQFFGPGTRLTVL.

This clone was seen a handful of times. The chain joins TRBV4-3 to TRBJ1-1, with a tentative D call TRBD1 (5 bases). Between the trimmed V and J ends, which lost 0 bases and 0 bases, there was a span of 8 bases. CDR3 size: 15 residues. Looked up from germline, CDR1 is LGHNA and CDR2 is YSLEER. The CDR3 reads CASSQEGGVNTEAFF. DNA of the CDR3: TGCGCCAGCAGCCAAGAGGGGGGGGTGAACACTGAAGCTTTCTTT.

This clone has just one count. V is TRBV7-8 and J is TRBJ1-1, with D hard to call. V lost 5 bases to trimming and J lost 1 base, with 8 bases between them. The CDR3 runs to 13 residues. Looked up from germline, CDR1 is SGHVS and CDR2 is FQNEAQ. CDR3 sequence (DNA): TGTGCCAGCAGCAACCGACAGAACACTGAAGCTTTCTTT. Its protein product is CASSNRQNTEAFF.

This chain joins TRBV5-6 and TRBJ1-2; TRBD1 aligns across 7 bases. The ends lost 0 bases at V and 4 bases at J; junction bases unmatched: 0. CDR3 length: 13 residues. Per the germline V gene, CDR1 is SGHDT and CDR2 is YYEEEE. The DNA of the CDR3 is TGTGCCAGCAGCTTGGACAGGGGCTATGGCTACACCTTC. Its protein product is CASSLDRGYGYTF.

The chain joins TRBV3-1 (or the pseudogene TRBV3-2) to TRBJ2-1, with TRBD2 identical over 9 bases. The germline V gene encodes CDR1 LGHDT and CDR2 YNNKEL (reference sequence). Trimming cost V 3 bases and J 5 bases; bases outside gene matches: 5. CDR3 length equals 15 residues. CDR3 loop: CASSHTGLAHNEQFF. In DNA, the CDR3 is TGTGCCAGCAGCCACACGGGACTAGCCCACAATGAGCAGTTCTTC.

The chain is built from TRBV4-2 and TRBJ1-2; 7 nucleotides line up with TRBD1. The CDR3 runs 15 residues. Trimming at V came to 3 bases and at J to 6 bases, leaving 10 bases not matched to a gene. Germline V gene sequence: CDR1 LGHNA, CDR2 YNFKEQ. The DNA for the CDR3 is TGTGCCAGCAGCCAGGATACGACAGGGATTGATGGCTACACCTTC. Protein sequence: CASSQDTTGIDGYTF.

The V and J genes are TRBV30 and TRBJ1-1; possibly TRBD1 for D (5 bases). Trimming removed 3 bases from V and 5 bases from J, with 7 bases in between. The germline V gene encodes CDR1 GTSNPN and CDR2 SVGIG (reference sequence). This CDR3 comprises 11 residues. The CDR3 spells CAWRTATEAFF. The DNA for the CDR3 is TGTGCCTGGAGGACAGCAACTGAAGCTTTCTTT.

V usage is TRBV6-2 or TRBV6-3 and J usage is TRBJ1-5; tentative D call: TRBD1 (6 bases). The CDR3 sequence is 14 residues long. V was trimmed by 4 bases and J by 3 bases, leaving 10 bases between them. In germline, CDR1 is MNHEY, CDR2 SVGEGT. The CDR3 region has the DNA TGTGCCAGCAGTTTACAGGGACCCAATCAGCCCCAGCATTTT. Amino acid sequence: CASSLQGPNQPQHF.

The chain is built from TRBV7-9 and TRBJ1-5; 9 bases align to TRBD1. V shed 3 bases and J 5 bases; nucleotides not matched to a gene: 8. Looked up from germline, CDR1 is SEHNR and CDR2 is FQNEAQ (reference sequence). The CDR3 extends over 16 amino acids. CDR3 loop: CASSLAKGQGDQPQHF. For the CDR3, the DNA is TGTGCCAGCAGCTTGGCTAAGGGACAGGGAGATCAGCCCCAGCATTTT.

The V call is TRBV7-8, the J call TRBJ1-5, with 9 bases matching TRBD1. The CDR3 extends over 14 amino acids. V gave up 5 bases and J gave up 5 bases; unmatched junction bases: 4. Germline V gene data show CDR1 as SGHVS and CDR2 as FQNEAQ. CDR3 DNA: TGTGCCAGCAGCCCTCGGACAGGGGATCAGCCCCAGCATTTT. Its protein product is CASSPRTGDQPQHF.

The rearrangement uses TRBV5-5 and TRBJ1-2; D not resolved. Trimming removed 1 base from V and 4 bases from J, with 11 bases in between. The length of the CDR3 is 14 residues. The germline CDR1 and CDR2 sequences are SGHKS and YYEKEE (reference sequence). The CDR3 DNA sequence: TGTGCCAGCAGCTTGCCTGGCCACACCTATGGCTACACCTTC. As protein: CASSLPGHTYGYTF.

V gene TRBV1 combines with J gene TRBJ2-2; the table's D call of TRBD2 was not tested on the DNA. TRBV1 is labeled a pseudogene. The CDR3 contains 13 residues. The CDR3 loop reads CTSSQIKPGELFF. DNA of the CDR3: TGCACCAGCAGCCAAATCAAGCCCGGGGAGCTGTTTTTT.

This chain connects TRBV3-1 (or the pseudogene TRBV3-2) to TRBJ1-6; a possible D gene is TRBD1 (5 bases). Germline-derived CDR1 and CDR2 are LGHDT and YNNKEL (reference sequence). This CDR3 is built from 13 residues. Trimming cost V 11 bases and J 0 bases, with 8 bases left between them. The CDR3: CASQGSYNSPLHF. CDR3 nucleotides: TGTGCCTCCCAGGGCTCCTATAATTCACCCCTCCACTTT.

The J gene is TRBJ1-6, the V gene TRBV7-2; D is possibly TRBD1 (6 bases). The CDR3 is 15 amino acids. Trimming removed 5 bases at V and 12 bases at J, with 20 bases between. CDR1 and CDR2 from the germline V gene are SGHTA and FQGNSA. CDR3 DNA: TGTGCCAGCAGCCAATACAGGGAAGGTGGTTTACCCCTCCACTTT. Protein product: CASSQYREGGLPLHF.

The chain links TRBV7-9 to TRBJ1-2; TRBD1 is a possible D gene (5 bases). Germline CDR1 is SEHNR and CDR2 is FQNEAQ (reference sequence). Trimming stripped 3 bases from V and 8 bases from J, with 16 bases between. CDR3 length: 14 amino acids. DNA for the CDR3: TGTGCCAGCAGCTTGAGGCAGGGTGGTTACGGCTACACCTTC. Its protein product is CASSLRQGGYGYTF.

The CDR3 loop reads CASSEWTSGGLTDTQYF. The CDR3, as DNA: TGTGCCAGCAGCGAGTGGACTAGCGGGGGGCTCACAGATACGCAGTATTTT. The chain is built from TRBV5-4 and TRBJ2-3; TRBD2 aligns across 14 bases. Germline CDR1 is SGHNT and CDR2 is YYREEE (reference sequence). This CDR3 has 17 amino acids. With V trimmed by 4 bases and J by 2 bases, 6 bases remained unmatched.

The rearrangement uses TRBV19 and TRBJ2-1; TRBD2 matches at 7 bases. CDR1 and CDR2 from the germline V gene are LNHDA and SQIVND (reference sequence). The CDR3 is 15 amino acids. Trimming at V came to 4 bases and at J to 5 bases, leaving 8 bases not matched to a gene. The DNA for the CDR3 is TGTGCCAGTAGTAGGGCTAGCGGAATCGACAATGAGCAGTTCTTC. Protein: CASSRASGIDNEQFF.

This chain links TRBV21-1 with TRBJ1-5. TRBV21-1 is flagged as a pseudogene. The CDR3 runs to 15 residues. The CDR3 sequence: CASSPKPRADQPQHF. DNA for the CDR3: TGTGCCAGCAGTCCGAAACCGCGGGCCGATCAGCCCCAGCATTTT.

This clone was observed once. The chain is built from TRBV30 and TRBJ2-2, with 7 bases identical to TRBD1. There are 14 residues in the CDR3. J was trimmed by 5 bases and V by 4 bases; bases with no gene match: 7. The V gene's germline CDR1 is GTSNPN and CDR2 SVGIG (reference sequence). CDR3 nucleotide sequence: TGTGCCTGGAATAAGGGGGCGACGACCGGGGAGCTGTTTTTT. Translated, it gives CAWNKGATTGELFF.

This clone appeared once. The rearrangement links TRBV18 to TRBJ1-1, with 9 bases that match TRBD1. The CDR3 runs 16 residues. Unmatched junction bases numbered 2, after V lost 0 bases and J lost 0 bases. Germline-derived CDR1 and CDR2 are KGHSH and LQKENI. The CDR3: CASSPPRDRVNTEAFF. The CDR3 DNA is TGTGCCAGCTCACCACCGAGGGACAGGGTGAACACTGAAGCTTTCTTT.

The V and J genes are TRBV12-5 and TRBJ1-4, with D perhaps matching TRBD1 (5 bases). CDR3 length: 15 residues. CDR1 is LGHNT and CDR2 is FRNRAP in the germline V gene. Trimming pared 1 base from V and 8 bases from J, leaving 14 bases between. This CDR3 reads CASGLGGTAEEKLFF. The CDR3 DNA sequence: TGTGCTAGTGGTTTGGGCGGGACGGCGGAGGAAAAACTGTTTTTT.